A selection of T cell receptor beta chains follows, all from one sample in a study of Graves' ophthalmopathy and Graves' hyperthyroidism. TCRdb re-called the multiplex PCR reads through MiXCR, storing one row per CDR3 protein. Of about 620,000 distinct CDR3 sequences detected, about a fifth appear once; the ten largest clones hold more than 5.5%. Sequencing was carried out using peripheral blood. The receptor source for this set is a woman aged 18 to 35 with stable Graves' hyperthyroidism. Some clones in this sample may be carry-over from other donors' samples. CDR3s include the opening cysteine and the closing phenylalanine or tryptophan. Fields, in order: D gene, J gene, V gene, clone size, CDR3 DNA, CDR3 protein. The D gene is left open where the match is weak. Clone size appears in some rows only: once, few, many, or a class for an expanded clone.

>TRBD1|TRBJ1-2|TRBV15|many
TGTGCCACCAGCAGAGGGCGAGACAGGGGCTATGGCTACACCTTC
CATSRGRDRGYGYTF
>NA|TRBJ1-2|TRBV20-1|many
TGCAGTGCTAGAGTTTTGGGGGAGGGCTATGGCTACACCTTC
CSARVLGEGYGYTF
>TRBD1|TRBJ2-7|TRBV18|NA
TGTGCCAGCTCACCAACCGGGACAGGGGGTGACGAGCAGTACTTC
CASSPTGTGGDEQYF
>NA|TRBJ1-1|TRBV3-1|many
TGTGCCAGCAGCCTTCGGGAAGAAAACACTGAAGCTTTCTTT
CASSLREENTEAFF
>NA|TRBJ1-3|TRBV3-1|NA
TGTGCCAGCAGCCAGCACGACAGGACTAACACCATATATTTT
CASSQHDRTNTIYF
>NA|TRBJ2-7|TRBV20-1|few
TGCAGTGCTAGAGATTTCAGCTTGGGGTACGAGCAGTACTTC
CSARDFSLGYEQYF
>NA|TRBJ2-7|TRBV6-1|NA
TGTGCCAGCAGTGAAGGGGGGAGGTACGAGCAGTACTTC
CASSEGGRYEQYF
>NA|TRBJ2-7|TRBV7-2|many
TGTGCCAGCAGCTTAGCACCCCCCCACGAGCAGTACTTC
CASSLAPPHEQYF
>TRBD1|TRBJ1-5|TRBV13|NA
TGTGCCAGCAGCTTAGCCGCGCAGGGGGCACGCAATCAGCCCCAGCATTTT
CASSLAAQGARNQPQHF
>NA|TRBJ1-2|TRBV6-1|many
TGTGCCAGCAGTGAGGCAGCGGGCTATGGCTACACCTTC
CASSEAAGYGYTF
>NA|TRBJ2-2|TRBV7-3|NA
TGTGCCAGCAGCCGCGGGGCCGGGCCCCGATCCGGGGAGCTGTTTTTT
CASSRGAGPRSGELFF
>NA|TRBJ1-1|TRBV6-1|NA
TGTGCCAGCGGCAGACAGGAGTATTACACTGAAGCTTTCTTT
CASGRQEYYTEAFF
>NA|TRBJ2-2|TRBV29-1|NA
TGCAGCGTGGCGGGACCTGGGAACACCGGGGAGCTGTTTTTT
CSVAGPGNTGELFF
>NA|TRBJ1-2|TRBV20-1|many
TGCAGTGCTAGAGATCTGGAAGGGAACTATGGCTACACCTTC
CSARDLEGNYGYTF
>NA|TRBJ1-5|TRBV4-1|many
TGCGCCAGCAGCCAAGATATCCGGGGTCATCAGCCCCAGCATTTT
CASSQDIRGHQPQHF
>NA|TRBJ1-5|TRBV28|few
TGTGCCAGCAGTCCCCAAACGGGAAGCAATCAGCCCCAGCATTTT
CASSPQTGSNQPQHF
>NA|TRBJ1-5|TRBV20-1|many
TGCAGTGCTAGCTCAGGGTCGGGGAATCAGCCCCAGCATTTT
CSASSGSGNQPQHF
>TRBD1|TRBJ2-4|TRBV6-1|many
TGTGCCGGCAGTGTGGGCCTAGGGACAGGGGCCATTCAGTACTTC
CAGSVGLGTGAIQYF
>NA|TRBJ2-7|TRBV20-1|many
TGCAGTGCCGAGGGAGGTCGCGGAAGCTACGAGCAGTACTTC
CSAEGGRGSYEQYF
>NA|TRBJ1-2|TRBV12-3/TRBV12-4|few
TGTGCCAGCAGTTTAGATGACAGGCGGTTCGGCTATGGCTACACCTTC
CASSLDDRRFGYGYTF
>NA|TRBJ1-2|TRBV2|many
TGTGCCAGCAGTGTCGGGGGGACGGGCTACACCTTC
CASSVGGTGYTF